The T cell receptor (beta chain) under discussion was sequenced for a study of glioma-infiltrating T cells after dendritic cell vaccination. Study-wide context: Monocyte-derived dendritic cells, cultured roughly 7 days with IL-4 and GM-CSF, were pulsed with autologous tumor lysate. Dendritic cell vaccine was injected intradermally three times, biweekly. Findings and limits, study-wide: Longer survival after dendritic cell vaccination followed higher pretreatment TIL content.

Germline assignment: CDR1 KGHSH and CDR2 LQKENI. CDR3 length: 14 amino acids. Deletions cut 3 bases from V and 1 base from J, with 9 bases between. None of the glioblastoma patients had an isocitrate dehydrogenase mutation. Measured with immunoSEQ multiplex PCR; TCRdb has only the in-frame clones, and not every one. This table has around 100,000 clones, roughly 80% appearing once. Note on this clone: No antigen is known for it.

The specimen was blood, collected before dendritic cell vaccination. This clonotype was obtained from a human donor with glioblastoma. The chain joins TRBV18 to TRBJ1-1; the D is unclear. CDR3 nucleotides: TGTGCCAGCTCACCGTCGCAGGAGAACACTGAAGCTTTCTTT. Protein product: CASSPSQENTEAFF.